This TCR beta chain was obtained from a study of vaccination and CD4 T cells after COVID-19. Study details: Median time from second vaccine dose to sampling was just over 70 days (14 to 241). The cells were exposed to overlapping spike peptides originating from SARS-CoV-2, HCoV-NL63, HCoV-OC43 and HCoV-229E for stimulation.

Sequencing of cultured CD4+ T cell DNA used the Oncomine TCR Beta short-read assay. Genomic DNA was isolated from cultured CD4+ T cells. TCRdb analysed the PCR reads with MiXCR anew, one entry per CDR3 protein. This sample has tens of thousands of distinct CDR3 sequences; 60% occur once, and the top ten carry about an eighth. Treatment of the sample: roughly 11-day PBMC culture with coronavirus spike peptide pools or control peptides (ViraFEST assay). CDR3 length: 16 amino acids. The V and J ends lost 1 base and 2 bases respectively, with 12 bases between them. Germline CDR1 and CDR2: SEHNR and FQNEAQ (reference sequence). This clonotype was observed a handful of times. Its antigen remains unidentified.

The sequencing here drew on CD4+ T cells from blood, cultured in vitro, taken after SARS-CoV-2 vaccination. This clonotype was obtained from a human donor who received a COVID-19 vaccine. The chain uses TRBV7-9 and TRBJ1-3, with D perhaps matching TRBD1 (6 bases). The CDR3, as DNA: TGTGCCAGCAGCTTAGGAACGACAGGCCCTGGAAACACCATATATTTT. It specifies CASSLGTTGPGNTIYF.